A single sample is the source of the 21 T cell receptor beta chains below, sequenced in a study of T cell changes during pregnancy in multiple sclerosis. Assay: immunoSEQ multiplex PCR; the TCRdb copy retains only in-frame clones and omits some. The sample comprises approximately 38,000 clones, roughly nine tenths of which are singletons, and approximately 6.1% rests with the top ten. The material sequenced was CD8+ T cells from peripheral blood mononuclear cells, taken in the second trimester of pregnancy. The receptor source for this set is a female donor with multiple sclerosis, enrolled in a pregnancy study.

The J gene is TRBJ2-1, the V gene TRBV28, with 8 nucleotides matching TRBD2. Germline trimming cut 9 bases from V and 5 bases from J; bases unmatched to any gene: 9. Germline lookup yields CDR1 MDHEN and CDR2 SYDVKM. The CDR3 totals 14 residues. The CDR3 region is CASERETFNNEQFF. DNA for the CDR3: TGTGCCAGTGAGCGGGAGACCTTCAACAATGAGCAGTTCTTC.

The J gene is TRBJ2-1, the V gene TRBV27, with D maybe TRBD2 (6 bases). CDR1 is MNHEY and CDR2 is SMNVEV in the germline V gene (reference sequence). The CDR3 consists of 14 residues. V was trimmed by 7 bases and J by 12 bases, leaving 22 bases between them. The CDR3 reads CASNHPAGPLGQFF. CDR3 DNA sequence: TGTGCCAGCAACCACCCAGCGGGCCCTTTGGGGCAGTTCTTC.

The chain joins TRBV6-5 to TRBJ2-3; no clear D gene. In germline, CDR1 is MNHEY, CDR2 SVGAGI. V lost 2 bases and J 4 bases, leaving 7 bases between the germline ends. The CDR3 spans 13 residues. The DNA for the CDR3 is TGTGCCAGCAGTTACGATTTAGCAGATACGCAGTATTTT. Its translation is CASSYDLADTQYF.

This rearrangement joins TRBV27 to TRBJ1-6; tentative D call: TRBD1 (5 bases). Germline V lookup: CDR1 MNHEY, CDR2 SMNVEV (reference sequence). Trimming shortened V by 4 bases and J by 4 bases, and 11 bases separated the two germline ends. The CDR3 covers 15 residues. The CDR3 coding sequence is TGTGCCAGCAGTTCCCAAGGGGCGTATAATTCACCCCTCCACTTT. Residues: CASSSQGAYNSPLHF.

CDR3 bases: TGTGCCAGCAGTCCGAGCGGGGGGGCTGCAGATACGCAGTATTTT. It is translated as CASSPSGGAADTQYF. The chain couples TRBV6-6 to TRBJ2-3, with 10 bases matching TRBD2. The CDR3 runs 15 residues. Germline lookup yields CDR1 MNHNY and CDR2 SVGAGI (reference sequence). Trimming cost V 5 bases and J 4 bases; bases outside gene matches: 6.

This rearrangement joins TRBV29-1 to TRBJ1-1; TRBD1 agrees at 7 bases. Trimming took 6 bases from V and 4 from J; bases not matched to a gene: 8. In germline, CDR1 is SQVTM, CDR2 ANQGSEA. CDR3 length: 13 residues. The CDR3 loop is CSVGGAEGTEAFF. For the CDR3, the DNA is TGCAGCGTAGGGGGCGCGGAGGGCACTGAAGCTTTCTTT.

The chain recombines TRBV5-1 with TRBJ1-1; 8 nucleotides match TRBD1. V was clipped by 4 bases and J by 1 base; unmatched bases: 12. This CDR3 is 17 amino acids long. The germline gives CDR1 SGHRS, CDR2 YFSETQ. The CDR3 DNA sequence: TGCGCCAGCAGCAAGGGGACAGGCGGCAAGGGGAACACTGAAGCTTTCTTT. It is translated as CASSKGTGGKGNTEAFF.

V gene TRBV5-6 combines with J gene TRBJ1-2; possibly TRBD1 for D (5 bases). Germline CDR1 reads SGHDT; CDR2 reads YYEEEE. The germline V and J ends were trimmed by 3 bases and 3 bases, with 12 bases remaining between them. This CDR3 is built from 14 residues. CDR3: CASSSDSYYYGYTF. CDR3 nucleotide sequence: TGTGCCAGCAGCTCCGACAGCTACTACTATGGCTACACCTTC.

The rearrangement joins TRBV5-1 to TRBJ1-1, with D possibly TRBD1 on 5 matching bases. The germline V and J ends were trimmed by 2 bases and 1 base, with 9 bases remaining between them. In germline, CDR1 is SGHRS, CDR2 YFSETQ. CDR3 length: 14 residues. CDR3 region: CASSFETANTEAFF. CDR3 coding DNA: TGCGCCAGCAGCTTCGAGACAGCGAACACTGAAGCTTTCTTT.

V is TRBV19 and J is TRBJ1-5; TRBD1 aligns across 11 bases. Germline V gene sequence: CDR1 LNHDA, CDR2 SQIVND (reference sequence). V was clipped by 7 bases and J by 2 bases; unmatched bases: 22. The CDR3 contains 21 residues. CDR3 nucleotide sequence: TGTGCCAGTACCTCGGACAGGGGGCCCTACATAACCTCGGAGGGCAATCAGCCCCAGCATTTT. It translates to CASTSDRGPYITSEGNQPQHF.

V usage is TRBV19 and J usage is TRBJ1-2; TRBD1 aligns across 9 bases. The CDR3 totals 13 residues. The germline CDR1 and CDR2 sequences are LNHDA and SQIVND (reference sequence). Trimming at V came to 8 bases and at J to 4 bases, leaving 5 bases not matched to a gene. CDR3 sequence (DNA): TGTGCCAGTGGATCGGGACAGGGCTATGGCTACACCTTC. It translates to CASGSGQGYGYTF.

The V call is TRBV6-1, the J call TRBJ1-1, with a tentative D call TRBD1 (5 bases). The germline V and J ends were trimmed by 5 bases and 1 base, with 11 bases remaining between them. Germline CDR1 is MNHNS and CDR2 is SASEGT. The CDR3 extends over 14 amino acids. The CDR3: CASSTRDWNTEAFF. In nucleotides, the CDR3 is TGTGCCAGCAGTACCCGGGACTGGAACACTGAAGCTTTCTTT.

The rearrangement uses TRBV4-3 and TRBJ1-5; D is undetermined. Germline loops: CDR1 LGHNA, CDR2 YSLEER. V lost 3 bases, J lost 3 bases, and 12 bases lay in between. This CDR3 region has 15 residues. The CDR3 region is CASSQEQSPNQPQHF. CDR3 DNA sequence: TGCGCCAGCAGCCAGGAGCAGTCCCCCAATCAGCCCCAGCATTTT.

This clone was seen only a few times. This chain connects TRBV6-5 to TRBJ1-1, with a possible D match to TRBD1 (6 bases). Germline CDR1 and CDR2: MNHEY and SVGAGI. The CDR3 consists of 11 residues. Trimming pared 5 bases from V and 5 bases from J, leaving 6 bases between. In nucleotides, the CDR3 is TGTGCCAGCAGTAGGGGGACTGAAGCTTTCTTT. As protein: CASSRGTEAFF.

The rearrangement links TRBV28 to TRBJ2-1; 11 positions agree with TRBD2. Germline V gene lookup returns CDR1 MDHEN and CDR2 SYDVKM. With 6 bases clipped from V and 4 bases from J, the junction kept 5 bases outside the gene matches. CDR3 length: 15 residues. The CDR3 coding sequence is TGTGCCAGCAGACATGGGACTAGCGGATACAATGAGCAGTTCTTC. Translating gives CASRHGTSGYNEQFF.

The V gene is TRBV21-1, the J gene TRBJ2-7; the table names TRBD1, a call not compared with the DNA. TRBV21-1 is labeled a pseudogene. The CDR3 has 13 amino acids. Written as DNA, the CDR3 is TGTGCCACTAGCAAGAAGTCAGCCTACGAGCAGTACTTC. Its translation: CATSKKSAYEQYF.

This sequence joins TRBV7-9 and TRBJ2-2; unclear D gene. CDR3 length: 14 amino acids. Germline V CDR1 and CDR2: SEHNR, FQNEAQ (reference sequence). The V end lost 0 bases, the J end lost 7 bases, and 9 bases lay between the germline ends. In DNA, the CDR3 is TGTGCCAGCAGCTTAGCCTCCCGCGGCGGGGAGCTGTTTTTT. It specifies CASSLASRGGELFF.

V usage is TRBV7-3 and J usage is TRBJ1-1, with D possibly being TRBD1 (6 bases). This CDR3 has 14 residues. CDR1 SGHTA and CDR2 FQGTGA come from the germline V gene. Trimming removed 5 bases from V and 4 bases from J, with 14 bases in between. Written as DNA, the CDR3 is TGTGCCAGCAGCGAGGGGGGGGATAGCACTGAAGCTTTCTTT. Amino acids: CASSEGGDSTEAFF.

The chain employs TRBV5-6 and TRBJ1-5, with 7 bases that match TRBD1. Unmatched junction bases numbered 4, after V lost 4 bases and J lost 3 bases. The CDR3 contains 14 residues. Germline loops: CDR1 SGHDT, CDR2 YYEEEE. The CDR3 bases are TGTGCCAGCAGCCTAGGGGGCTACAATCAGCCCCAGCATTTT. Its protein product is CASSLGGYNQPQHF.

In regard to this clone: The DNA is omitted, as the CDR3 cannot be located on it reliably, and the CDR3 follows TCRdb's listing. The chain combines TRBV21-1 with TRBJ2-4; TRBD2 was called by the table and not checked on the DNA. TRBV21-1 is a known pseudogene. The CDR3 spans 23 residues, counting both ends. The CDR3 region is CASSKGSGRTSQKHSVLRNIQYF.

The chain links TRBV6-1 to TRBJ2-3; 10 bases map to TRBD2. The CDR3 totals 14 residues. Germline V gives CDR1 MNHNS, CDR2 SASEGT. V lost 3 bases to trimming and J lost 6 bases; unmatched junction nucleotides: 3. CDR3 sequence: CASSEGLATDTQYF. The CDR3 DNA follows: TGTGCCAGCAGTGAGGGACTAGCGACTGATACGCAGTATTTT.